Listed here are 26 T cell receptor beta chains from one sample, sequenced in a study of cytomegalovirus exposure and HLA in healthy donors (dated by TCRdb to 2016 to 2017). Library preparation used the immunoSEQ multiplex PCR assay. A mixture of 60 forward primers for TCR Vbeta segments and 13 reverse primers for TCR Jbeta segments was used in the multiplex PCR. What TCRdb holds here is the immuneACCESS table cut down to in-frame rearrangements. Part of the clones is not present; checked against another copy, under half of the missing clones reflect an unresolved V gene, and the others are unexplained. The sample table shows around 76,000 clones, and about 67% are seen once. The top ten clones comprise 7.6% of the sample. Sequencing was performed on PBMCs. All receptors come from a man aged 35 to 55 in good health and CMV-seropositive.

CDR3 region: CASSLAVETQYF. The CDR3 nucleotides read TGCGCCAGCAGCTTGGCCGTGGAGACCCAGTACTTC. J is TRBJ2-5 and V is TRBV5-1, with no clear D. The CDR3 sequence is 12 residues long. Looked up from germline, CDR1 is SGHRS and CDR2 is YFSETQ. Trimming took off 0 bases at V and 5 bases at J, with 5 bases between the two ends.

This CDR3 reads CASSLDRSNTGELFF. The DNA for the CDR3 is TGCGCCAGCAGCTTGGACAGGTCGAACACCGGGGAGCTGTTTTTT. V gene TRBV5-1 combines with J gene TRBJ2-2; D is perhaps TRBD1 (5 bases). Per the germline V gene, CDR1 is SGHRS and CDR2 is YFSETQ. The CDR3 is 15 residues long. The V gene lost 0 bases and the J gene lost 0 bases, with 6 bases spanning the gap.

The chain couples TRBV5-1 to TRBJ1-1; TRBD1 matches at 9 bases. J was trimmed by 8 bases and V by 2 bases; bases with no gene match: 4. The CDR3 extends over 13 amino acids. CDR1 is SGHRS, CDR2 YFSETQ, per germline. The CDR3 sequence is CASSFRDREEAFF. CDR3 in DNA: TGCGCCAGCAGCTTCCGGGACAGGGAGGAAGCTTTCTTT.

This chain connects TRBV5-6 to TRBJ1-5, with D hard to call. The ends were cut back, 3 bases at V and 0 bases at J, with 19 bases in the middle. The CDR3 sequence is 18 residues long. The germline V gene encodes CDR1 SGHDT and CDR2 YYEEEE. The CDR3 nucleotides are TGTGCCAGCAGCTCTTTCTCGAGGGCTTCTTATAGCAATCAGCCCCAGCATTTT. It encodes CASSSFSRASYSNQPQHF.

The chain employs TRBV5-6 and TRBJ1-4; possible D gene TRBD1, 6 bases. V lost 7 bases to trimming and J lost 8 bases, with 21 bases between them. The CDR3 has 15 residues. The germline CDR1 and CDR2 sequences are SGHDT and YYEEEE. This CDR3 is CASALRGGGLEKLFF. CDR3 nucleotides: TGTGCCAGCGCACTCCGAGGGGGTGGTTTGGAAAAACTGTTTTTT.

DNA for the CDR3: TGTGCCAGCAGTCCGCTAGCGGGTAGCACAGATACGCAGTATTTT. Protein: CASSPLAGSTDTQYF. The rearrangement uses TRBV6-1 and TRBJ2-3; 8 nucleotides match TRBD2. This CDR3 spans 15 amino acids. Trimming cost V 5 bases and J 0 bases; bases outside gene matches: 4. Germline V gene data show CDR1 as MNHNS and CDR2 as SASEGT.

The chain uses TRBV9 and TRBJ2-1; 10 nucleotides match TRBD2. The CDR3 is 15 amino acids. Per the germline V gene, CDR1 is SGDLS and CDR2 is YYNGEE. Losses at the gene ends were 0 bases for V and 9 bases for J; bases not matched to a gene: 6. In nucleotides, the CDR3 is TGTGCCAGCAGCGTAGAAGCGGGGGGGCCTGGTGAGCAGTTCTTC. The encoded protein is CASSVEAGGPGEQFF.

This chain uses TRBV6-5 with TRBJ2-7; 7 nucleotides agree with TRBD2. CDR3 length: 13 residues. V was clipped by 5 bases and J by 2 bases; unmatched bases: 3. Germline CDR1 and CDR2: MNHEY and SVGAGI. CDR3 in DNA: TGTGCCAGCAGTCCCAGCGGGACCTACGAGCAGTACTTC. Translating gives CASSPSGTYEQYF.

The chain links TRBV7-2 to TRBJ1-4; TRBD1 might be the D (5 bases). Germline V gene lookup returns CDR1 SGHTA and CDR2 FQGNSA. Deletions cut 2 bases from V and 7 bases from J, with 8 bases between. The CDR3 has 13 residues. CDR3 amino acids: CASSLNRLEKLFF. CDR3 sequence (DNA): TGTGCCAGCAGCTTAAACAGGCTTGAAAAACTGTTTTTT. Using reference TRBV7-2 and TRBJ1-4 for the parts outside the CDR3, the full variable domain is GAGVSQSPSNKVTEKGKDVELRCDPISGHTALYWYRQSLGQGLEFLIYFQGNSAPDKSGLPSDRFSAERTGGSVSTLTIQRTQQEDSAVYLCASSLNRLEKLFFGSGTQLSVL.

This clone was counted a few times. The V and J genes are TRBV6-5 and TRBJ1-1; D is unresolved. The CDR3 is 14 residues long. V was trimmed by 2 bases and J by 3 bases, leaving 10 bases between them. Germline V gene data show CDR1 as MNHEY and CDR2 as SVGAGI. In DNA, the CDR3 is TGTGCCAGCAGTTACGGAGCTAAAGACACTGAAGCTTTCTTT. This gives the protein CASSYGAKDTEAFF.

The rearrangement joins TRBV28 to TRBJ1-3; the D is unclear. V was shortened by 3 bases and J by 0 bases, with 15 bases between the two germline ends. From germline, CDR1 is MDHEN and CDR2 SYDVKM. The CDR3 extends over 17 amino acids. The CDR3 loop reads CASSFLPSGSSGNTIYF. For the CDR3, the DNA is TGTGCCAGCAGTTTCCTACCTTCGGGATCCTCTGGAAACACCATATATTTT.

This chain links TRBV7-8 with TRBJ2-3; TRBD2 matches 9 bases. Trimming took 1 base from V and 2 from J; bases not matched to a gene: 13. The CDR3 is 19 amino acids. Germline V CDR1 and CDR2: SGHVS, FQNEAQ. The CDR3 spells CASSLVRTIGTSLTDTQYF. DNA for the CDR3: TGTGCCAGCAGCTTAGTTAGGACAATCGGGACTAGCCTCACAGATACGCAGTATTTT.

This clone was counted a single time. This chain links TRBV6-1 with TRBJ1-2, with 12 bases lining up with TRBD1. With 6 bases clipped from V and 6 bases from J, the junction kept 5 bases outside the gene matches. Per germline, CDR1 MNHNS and CDR2 SASEGT. The CDR3 runs 14 residues. The CDR3 nucleotides are TGTGCCAGCAGCCCCGGGACAGGGGGCAATGGCTACACCTTC. Amino acids: CASSPGTGGNGYTF.

V and J are TRBV19 and TRBJ2-5; 11 nucleotides match TRBD2. Germline CDR1 and CDR2: LNHDA and SQIVND (reference sequence). This CDR3 contains 15 residues. V shed 4 bases, J shed 4 bases, and the junction held 5 bases outside the gene matches. CDR3 bases: TGTGCCAGTAGTAAACTAGCGGGAGCCCCAGAGACCCAGTACTTC. Encoded protein: CASSKLAGAPETQYF.

The rearrangement joins TRBV27 to TRBJ1-1, with 7 nucleotides matching TRBD1. V lost 3 bases, J lost 2 bases, and 6 bases stayed unmatched. Germline assignment: CDR1 MNHEY and CDR2 SMNVEV (reference sequence). The CDR3 contains 15 residues. CDR3 amino acids: CASSFGGGGNTEAFF. The DNA of the CDR3 is TGTGCCAGCAGTTTTGGAGGGGGCGGAAACACTGAAGCTTTCTTT.

The chain employs TRBV4-1 and TRBJ1-2, with 9 positions matching TRBD1. The CDR3 is 18 amino acids. CDR1 and CDR2 (germline): MGHRA, YSYEKL. Trimming at V came to 0 bases and at J to 0 bases, leaving 8 bases not matched to a gene. The CDR3 spells CASSQEGHRGQANYGYTF. The CDR3 DNA is TGCGCCAGCAGCCAAGAAGGGCACAGGGGGCAGGCTAACTATGGCTACACCTTC.

This chain links TRBV5-4 with TRBJ2-7; D gene ambiguous. This CDR3 is built from 14 residues. With 3 bases removed from V and 2 bases from J, the gap between germline ends came to 12 bases. Germline CDR1 SGHNT, CDR2 YYREEE (reference sequence). CDR3 sequence (DNA): TGTGCCAGCAGCTCTGGCTCAGGTACCTACGAGCAGTACTTC. Translated, it gives CASSSGSGTYEQYF. Full variable domain (remainder filled in from reference TRBV5-4 and TRBJ2-7): ETGVTQSPTHLIKTRGQQVTLRCSSQSGHNTVSWYQQALGQGPQFIFQYYREEENGRGNFPPRFSGLQFPNYSSELNVNALELDDSALYLCASSSGSGTYEQYFGPGTRLTVT.

J is TRBJ1-1 and V is TRBV5-1, with D uncertain. Germline CDR1 and CDR2: SGHRS and YFSETQ. The CDR3 spans 13 residues. V was trimmed by 2 bases and J by 7 bases, leaving 12 bases between them. CDR3 loop: CASSFEGADEAFF. DNA of the CDR3: TGCGCCAGCAGCTTTGAGGGAGCAGATGAAGCTTTCTTT.

The chain joins TRBV7-6 to TRBJ2-3; TRBD2 aligns across 7 bases. The germline V gene has CDR1 SGHVS and CDR2 FNYEAQ. Trimming cost V 2 bases and J 2 bases; bases outside gene matches: 7. The CDR3 runs 16 residues. The CDR3 DNA sequence: TGTGCCAGCAGCTTAACTAGCGAAAAAGTCACAGATACGCAGTATTTT. Protein sequence: CASSLTSEKVTDTQYF.

This sequence joins TRBV7-8 and TRBJ1-1; 7 nucleotides line up with TRBD1. There are 19 residues in the CDR3. Germline loops: CDR1 SGHVS, CDR2 FQNEAQ. Unmatched junction bases numbered 17, after V lost 4 bases and J lost 0 bases. The CDR3 region has the DNA TGTGCCAGCAGCTGGACGCCGACAGGGAGGTTGGCGATGAACACTGAAGCTTTCTTT. Its protein is CASSWTPTGRLAMNTEAFF.

The gene calls are TRBV7-2 and TRBJ2-2; TRBD2 might be the D (5 bases). The ends were cut back, 8 bases at V and 8 bases at J, with 15 bases in the middle. There are 13 residues in the CDR3. In germline, CDR1 is SGHTA, CDR2 FQGNSA. Written as DNA, the CDR3 is TGTGCCAGCGGACTGACGGGGTATGGGGAGCTGTTTTTT. It codes for CASGLTGYGELFF. Using reference TRBV7-2 and TRBJ2-2 for the parts outside the CDR3, the full variable domain is GAGVSQSPSNKVTEKGKDVELRCDPISGHTALYWYRQSLGQGLEFLIYFQGNSAPDKSGLPSDRFSAERTGGSVSTLTIQRTQQEDSAVYLCASGLTGYGELFFGEGSRLTVL.

The chain has TRBV9 and TRBJ1-1; 9 positions match TRBD1. This CDR3 contains 16 residues. J lost 4 bases, V lost 4 bases, and 11 bases had no gene match. CDR1 SGDLS and CDR2 YYNGEE come from the germline V gene. CDR3 region: CASSSRDRAGGTEAFF. In nucleotides, the CDR3 is TGTGCCAGCAGCTCCCGGGACAGGGCCGGGGGCACTGAAGCTTTCTTT.

The chain has TRBV7-3 and TRBJ2-7; D uncertain. V lost 5 bases and J 3 bases, leaving 11 bases between the germline ends. The CDR3 has 13 amino acids. Germline-derived CDR1 and CDR2 are SGHTA and FQGTGA. The CDR3 reads CASSPDGFYEQYF. CDR3 DNA: TGTGCCAGCAGCCCTGACGGGTTCTACGAGCAGTACTTC.

The chain combines TRBV19 with TRBJ1-5; a weak D match, TRBD1 (6 bases). CDR3 length: 18 amino acids. Deletions cut 10 bases from V and 0 bases from J, with 25 bases between. CDR1 LNHDA and CDR2 SQIVND come from the germline V gene (reference sequence). For the CDR3, the DNA is TGTGCCACCAAAAGGGGACAAAGGTCGTGGGATAGCAATCAGCCCCAGCATTTT. This sequence encodes CATKRGQRSWDSNQPQHF.

This clone came up a few times. The genes are TRBV5-1 and TRBJ1-2, with a tentative D call TRBD1 (6 bases). Trimming took off 4 bases at V and 2 bases at J, with 18 bases between the two ends. CDR3 size: 16 residues. Germline CDR1 is SGHRS and CDR2 is YFSETQ. CDR3 sequence: CASSLGQLGGNYGYTF. DNA for the CDR3: TGCGCCAGCAGCCTCGGACAGCTCGGGGGGAACTATGGCTACACCTTC.

CDR3 residues: CASSFGKVRQPQHF. CDR3 DNA: TGTGCCAGCAGTTTCGGGAAAGTACGGCAGCCCCAGCATTTT. This sequence joins TRBV27 and TRBJ1-5; no definite D call. The CDR3 extends over 14 amino acids. V lost 3 bases and J lost 7, with 13 bases in between. Germline-derived CDR1 and CDR2 are MNHEY and SMNVEV (reference sequence).